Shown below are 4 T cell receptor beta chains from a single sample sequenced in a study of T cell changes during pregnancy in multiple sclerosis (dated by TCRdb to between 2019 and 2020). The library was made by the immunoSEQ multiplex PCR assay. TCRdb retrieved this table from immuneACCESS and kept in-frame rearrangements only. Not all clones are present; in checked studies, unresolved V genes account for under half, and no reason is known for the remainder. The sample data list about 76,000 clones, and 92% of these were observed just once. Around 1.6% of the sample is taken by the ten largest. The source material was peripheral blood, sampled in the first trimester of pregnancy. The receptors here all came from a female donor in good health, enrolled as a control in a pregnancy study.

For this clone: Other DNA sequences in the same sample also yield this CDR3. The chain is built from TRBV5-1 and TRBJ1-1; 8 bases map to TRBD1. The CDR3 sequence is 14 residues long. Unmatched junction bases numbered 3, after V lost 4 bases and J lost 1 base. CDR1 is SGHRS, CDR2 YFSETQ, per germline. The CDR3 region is CASSSGQGNTEAFF. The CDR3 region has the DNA TGCGCCAGCAGCAGCGGACAGGGGAACACTGAAGCTTTCTTT.

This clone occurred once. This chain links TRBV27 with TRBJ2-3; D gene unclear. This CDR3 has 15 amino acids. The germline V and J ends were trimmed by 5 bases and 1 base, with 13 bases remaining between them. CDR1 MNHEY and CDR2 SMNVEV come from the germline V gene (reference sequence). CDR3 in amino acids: CASSLESQGTDTQYF. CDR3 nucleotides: TGTGCCAGCAGTCTCGAGTCTCAGGGCACAGATACGCAGTATTTT.

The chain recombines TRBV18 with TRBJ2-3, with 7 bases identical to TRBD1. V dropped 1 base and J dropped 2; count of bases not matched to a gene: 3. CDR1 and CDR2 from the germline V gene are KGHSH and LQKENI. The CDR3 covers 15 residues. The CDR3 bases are TGTGCCAGCTCACCACTGGGACAGAACACAGATACGCAGTATTTT. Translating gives CASSPLGQNTDTQYF.

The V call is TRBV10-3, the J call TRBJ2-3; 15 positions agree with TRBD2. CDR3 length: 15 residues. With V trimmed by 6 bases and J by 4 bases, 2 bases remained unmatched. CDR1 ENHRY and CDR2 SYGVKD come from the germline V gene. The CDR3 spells CAIRGLAGGSDTQYF. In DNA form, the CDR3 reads TGTGCCATCAGGGGACTAGCGGGAGGATCAGATACGCAGTATTTT.